A selection of T cell receptor beta chains follows, all from one sample in a study of cytomegalovirus exposure and HLA in healthy donors. Data came from immunoSEQ multiplex PCR; TCRdb stores just in-frame clones and leaves some out. The sample lists roughly 130,000 clones, roughly 78% occurring once. The sample comprised PBMCs. The receptors here all came from a man aged 25 to 40 in good health and CMV-seronegative. The CDR3 runs from the conserved cysteine through the conserved F or W. Fields, in order: J gene, clone size, D gene, V gene, CDR3 protein, CDR3 DNA. The D gene is left open where the match is weak. A clone size is listed for some rows: how often the clone was seen (once, few, many), or a class if it is expanded.

TRBJ2-3 | NA | TRBD2 | TRBV2 | CASSVFGLAGVWEDTQYF | TGTGCCAGCAGTGTGTTCGGACTAGCGGGAGTGTGGGAAGATACGCAGTATTTT
TRBJ1-5 | NA | NA | TRBV30 | CAWSPVGGGNQPQNF | NA
TRBJ2-1 | NA | NA | TRBV27 | CASSLSAEQGYNEQFF | TGTGCCAGCAGTTTATCAGCCGAACAGGGCTACAATGAGCAGTTCTTC
TRBJ2-3 | NA | NA | TRBV27 | CASSYDRHTQYF | TGTGCCAGCAGTTACGACAGACATACGCAGTATTTT
TRBJ1-1 | NA | NA | TRBV11-2 | CASSYLGGTEAFF | TGTGCCAGCAGCTACTTGGGGGGGACTGAAGCTTTCTTT
TRBJ1-1 | NA | TRBD1 | TRBV6-1 | CASSAYPGQGGNTEAFF | TGTGCCAGCAGTGCATACCCGGGACAGGGTGGGAACACTGAAGCTTTCTTT
TRBJ1-2 | few | NA | TRBV2 | CASRASGLSDGYTF | TGTGCCAGCAGAGCCAGCGGGTTGTCAGATGGCTACACCTTC
TRBJ1-1 | NA | NA | TRBV28 | CASSLWRKVLTEAFF | TGTGCCAGCAGTTTGTGGAGGAAGGTGCTCACTGAAGCTTTCTTT
TRBJ1-2 | NA | NA | TRBV18 | CASSPEGDGYTF | TGTGCCAGCTCACCCGAGGGAGACGGCTACACCTTC
TRBJ1-1 | NA | NA | TRBV27 | CASSFDFGSRNTEAFF | TGTGCCAGCAGTTTCGATTTCGGGAGCAGGAACACTGAAGCTTTCTTT
TRBJ2-7 | NA | NA | TRBV12-5 | CASGLWDKSYEQYF | TGTGCTAGTGGTTTGTGGGACAAATCCTACGAGCAGTACTTC
TRBJ2-7 | NA | TRBD2 | TRBV2 | CASNPGLAVYEQYF | TGTGCCAGCAACCCGGGACTAGCGGTGTACGAGCAGTACTTC
TRBJ2-2 | few | NA | TRBV29-1 | CSVPGDVRELFF | TGCAGCGTTCCAGGTGACGTCCGGGAGCTGTTTTTT
TRBJ2-2 | NA | TRBD1 | TRBV6-6 | CASSYTGATGELFF | TGTGCCAGCAGTTACACAGGGGCGACCGGGGAGCTGTTTTTT
TRBJ2-3 | NA | TRBD2 | TRBV5-1 | CASSFGLAGNTDTQYF | TGCGCCAGCAGCTTTGGACTAGCGGGAAACACAGATACGCAGTATTTT
TRBJ1-4 | NA | NA | TRBV13 | CASSEVGGSNEKLFF | TGTGCCAGCAGCGAAGTGGGGGGTTCTAATGAAAAACTGTTTTTT
TRBJ1-2 | few | TRBD1 | TRBV25-1 | CASSERTGIYGYTF | TGTGCCAGCAGTGAAAGGACAGGAATTTATGGCTACACCTTC